This T cell receptor (beta chain) was profiled in a study of CD8+CD57+ T cells in acquired aplastic anemia. Study-level background: Isolated CD4+ and CD8+ cells, once sorted, yielded DNA averaging roughly 3 ug.

By flow cytometry, patients selected for sequencing had shown an expansion of CD8+CD57+ cells. Points on this clonotype: Antigen: not known.

According to the study, genomic DNA was the template for TCR beta VDJ and CDR3 profiling. TCRdb called the reads again in MiXCR, with one record for every CDR3 protein. The sample lists around 170,000 distinct CDR3 sequences; less than 60% were seen once. Findings of the study overall: Patients and controls shared 25 to 30 CD8+ CDR3 sequences, which appeared highly expressed in patients and within their immunodominant clones.

The V end was cut by 5 bases, the J end by 7 bases, with 9 bases between. Germline lookup yields CDR1 SGHAT and CDR2 FQNNGV. The CDR3 contains 11 residues. The sample consisted of sorted CD4+, CD8+, or CD8+CD57+ T cells (not recorded which) from PBMCs. The clonotype originates from a human donor with aplastic anemia. V and J are TRBV11-2 and TRBJ2-7, with D hard to call. CDR3: CASSRVLEQYF. In nucleotides, the CDR3 is TGTGCCAGCAGCCGGGTTTTGGAGCAGTACTTC.